This is a list of T cell receptor beta chains from one sample in a study of blood T cell repertoires in COVID-19. The data were produced by immunoSEQ multiplex PCR, yet TCRdb's version contains in-frame clones alone and is incomplete. Of roughly 70,000 clones listed, roughly 70% are singletons. Sequencing used peripheral blood. The receptors come from a man in his 60s with acute or convalescent COVID-19. Both conserved end residues are part of each CDR3. Fields, in order: D gene, V gene, J gene, CDR3 protein. D genes are given only for firm matches.

TRBD2	TRBV9	TRBJ2-2	CASSADRLAVRGAGELFF
TRBD1	TRBV9	TRBJ1-6	CASSVDTGGNSPLHF
TRBD2	TRBV27	TRBJ2-1	CASTTNGLADGDEQFF
.	TRBV9	TRBJ1-5	CASSADGTEPQHF
TRBD1	TRBV10-3	TRBJ2-5	CAIREGTGGAETQYF
TRBD1	TRBV30	TRBJ2-5	CAWSRTGRETQYF
TRBD1	TRBV9	TRBJ1-6	CASSEGQGQSPLHF
TRBD1	TRBV30	TRBJ2-5	CAWSVQGIQETQYF
.	TRBV5-1	TRBJ2-3	CASQQATSTDTQYF
.	TRBV10-3	TRBJ1-5	CAIIPPTGRGQPQHF
TRBD2	TRBV10-3	TRBJ2-1	CATTGTSGRGNEQFF
TRBD1	TRBV2	TRBJ2-3	CASRQGTDTQYF
TRBD1	TRBV6-5	TRBJ1-2	CASSPTGGTNYGYTF
.	TRBV6-5	TRBJ2-2	CASSYLEPTGELFF
TRBD1	TRBV5-1	TRBJ1-2	CASSLVGRGLKGYTF
.	TRBV11-2	TRBJ2-6	CASRVNILWRTGANVLTF
TRBD1	TRBV13	TRBJ2-3	CASSFLRGLLGNTQYF
TRBD1	TRBV5-8	TRBJ2-3	CASRPLVTGGDTQYF
.	TRBV7-9	TRBJ1-1	CASSSSGQKNTEAFF
TRBD1	TRBV15	TRBJ1-3	CATSRDYGTDFSGNTIYF
.	TRBV4-2	TRBJ2-5	CASSQAARAGETQYF
TRBD1	TRBV7-2	TRBJ2-1	CASSLDQDRGGYEQFF
TRBD2	TRBV7-2	TRBJ2-1	CASSYISGLENEQFF
.	TRBV9	TRBJ2-5	CASSLSVRETQYF
.	TRBV5-1	TRBJ1-3	CASSFLSGMTNSGNTIYF
.	TRBV7-3	TRBJ2-1	CASSLQQGTYNEQFF
.	TRBV19	TRBJ1-2	CASRRGGEPGYTF
.	TRBV5-1	TRBJ2-5	CASSPTGGLYQETQYF
.	TRBV3-1/TRBV3-2	TRBJ1-6	CASSRDMNSPLHF
TRBD1	TRBV7-2	TRBJ1-2	CASSSARTGGSGYTF
TRBD2	TRBV7-2	TRBJ2-1	CATGLAGGHNEQFF
TRBD1	TRBV11-1	TRBJ2-3	CASTPSTGADTQYF
TRBD2	TRBV2	TRBJ2-3	CASSRALAGGPGDTQYF
.	TRBV14	TRBJ1-2	CASSQDWAGQLSGYTF
.	TRBV11-2	TRBJ2-5	CASSLQGYQETQYF
TRBD2	TRBV2	TRBJ2-7	CASQALAGEGSYEQYF
TRBD1	TRBV6-1	TRBJ1-1	CASSEAGTANTEAFF
TRBD1	TRBV7-8	TRBJ1-3	CASSLDLQGAGGNTIYF
.	TRBV19	TRBJ2-6	CASDPGWKGAGANVLTF
.	TRBV5-1	TRBJ2-2	CASSGQANTGELFF
TRBD2	TRBV30	TRBJ2-7	CAWTSGRAGYEQYF
.	TRBV2	TRBJ2-3	CASRRQSLSTDTQYF
.	TRBV14	TRBJ2-3	CASSHFLMTDTQYF
TRBD2	TRBV10-3	TRBJ2-5	CAISGTSGDPGTQYF
TRBD1	TRBV3-1/TRBV3-2	TRBJ2-6	CASSRTGTGANVLTF
.	TRBV6-1	TRBJ1-5	CASSESWGTPPQHF
TRBD2	TRBV7-2	TRBJ2-5	CASSPLGTSGGLETQYF
.	TRBV6-5	TRBJ2-2	CAGGATGELFF
.	TRBV5-1	TRBJ1-5	CASSLVGGNQPQHF
.	TRBV6-6	TRBJ2-1	CASSYGGPYNEQFF
TRBD2	TRBV27	TRBJ2-1	CASSYLLAGANEQFF
TRBD2	TRBV19	TRBJ2-7	CASSMGLAGGYEQYF
TRBD1	TRBV4-2	TRBJ1-3	CASSPRQGAGNTIYF